Listed below are T cell receptor beta chains from one sample, sequenced in a study of OX40 agonist ivuxolimab in advanced cancers. Using immunoSEQ multiplex PCR, the repertoire was profiled, and TCRdb retains in-frame clones only, with some absent. The sample lists fewer than 75,000 clones; roughly 90% were seen once. Sequences were derived from CD4+ or CD8+ T cells sorted from blood, sampled in a trial of the OX40 agonist ivuxolimab. The source of these receptors is an adult with an advanced solid tumor such as melanoma, head and neck, liver or kidney cancer. Each CDR3 is given with its conserved first and last residue. Each record gives: CDR3 length, clone size, D gene, J gene, V gene, CDR3 protein, CDR3 DNA. The D gene is left open where the match is weak. Size is stated for part of the rows, as once, few or many counts, or as a class when the clone is expanded.

13 | NA | NA | TRBJ2-1 | TRBV7-3 | CASSLGYPNEQFF | TGTGCCAGCAGCTTAGGCTACCCAAATGAGCAGTTCTTC
14 | NA | NA | TRBJ2-3 | TRBV11-2 | CASSRATSTDTQYF | TGTGCCAGCAGCCGAGCGACAAGCACAGATACGCAGTATTTT
17 | NA | TRBD2 | TRBJ2-3 | TRBV28 | CASSPWASGGTVDTQYF | TGTGCCAGCAGCCCTTGGGCTAGCGGGGGCACAGTGGATACGCAGTATTTT
13 | once | NA | TRBJ1-6 | TRBV30 | CAWSHRWDSPLHF | TGTGCCTGGAGTCATAGGTGGGATTCACCCCTCCACTTT
13 | NA | NA | TRBJ1-3 | TRBV4-1 | CASSQDQRNTIYF | TGCGCCAGCAGCCAAGATCAAAGAAACACCATATATTTT
17 | few | TRBD1 | TRBJ2-6 | TRBV14 | CASRPLTGRSGANVLTF | TGTGCCAGCAGGCCTTTGACAGGGAGATCTGGGGCCAACGTCCTGACTTTC
13 | NA | NA | TRBJ2-2 | TRBV5-6 | CASSFLNTGELFF | TGTGCCAGCAGCTTTTTAAACACCGGGGAGCTGTTTTTT
16 | NA | TRBD1 | TRBJ2-5 | TRBV4-1 | CASSQGGQGAWETQYF | TGCGCCAGCAGCCAAGGAGGACAGGGGGCGTGGGAGACCCAGTACTTC
13 | NA | NA | TRBJ1-5 | TRBV6-6 | CASTSYENQPQHF | TGTGCCAGCACCTCCTATGAAAATCAGCCCCAGCATTTT
15 | NA | NA | TRBJ1-2 | TRBV28 | CASSSQRVPGLGYTF | TGTGCCAGCAGTTCCCAAAGAGTTCCAGGTCTGGGCTACACCTTC
15 | few | NA | TRBJ1-2 | TRBV4-1 | CASSHPTVHNYGYTF | TGCGCCAGCAGCCATCCAACAGTCCACAACTATGGCTACACCTTC
16 | NA | NA | TRBJ2-3 | TRBV5-1 | CASSWIPGVQGDTQYF | TGCGCCAGCAGCTGGATACCGGGGGTTCAAGGAGATACGCAGTATTTT
15 | NA | TRBD2 | TRBJ2-5 | TRBV5-5 | CASSLLTSGQETQYF | TGTGCCAGCAGCTTGTTAACTAGCGGCCAAGAGACCCAGTACTTC
14 | NA | TRBD1 | TRBJ2-2 | TRBV25-1 | CASRGTGTTGELFF | TGTGCCAGCAGGGGGACAGGGACGACCGGGGAGCTGTTTTTT
17 | once | NA | TRBJ2-2 | TRBV4-1 | CASSQGAGTANTGELFF | TGCGCCAGCAGCCAAGGGGCGGGGACAGCGAACACCGGGGAGCTGTTTTTT
13 | NA | NA | TRBJ2-1 | TRBV11-2 | CASSLGQGNEQFF | TGTGCCAGCAGCTTAGGCCAAGGAAATGAGCAGTTCTTC
18 | once | NA | TRBJ2-3 | TRBV18 | CASSPPRRQAIGTDTQYF | TGTGCCAGCTCACCACCGAGGCGGCAGGCTATTGGCACAGATACGCAGTATTTT
16 | NA | TRBD2 | TRBJ2-1 | TRBV7-2 | CASSSIAGVTYNEQFF | TGTGCCAGCAGTTCAATAGCGGGAGTCACGTACAATGAGCAGTTCTTC
16 | NA | TRBD2 | TRBJ2-1 | TRBV7-2 | CASSPPGLAGGQEQFF | TGTGCCAGCAGTCCGCCGGGACTAGCGGGAGGGCAGGAGCAGTTCTTC
13 | NA | NA | TRBJ1-1 | TRBV6-5 | CASSRGGGTEAFF | TGTGCCAGCAGCCGCGGGGGTGGCACTGAAGCTTTCTTT
14 | NA | NA | TRBJ2-3 | TRBV7-6 | CASSLSSGTDTQYF | TGTGCCAGCAGCTTATCTAGCGGCACAGATACGCAGTATTTT
14 | NA | TRBD2 | TRBJ2-7 | TRBV6-5 | CASSSGTSGYEQYF | TGTGCCAGCAGTTCCGGGACTAGCGGCTACGAGCAGTACTTC
12 | NA | NA | TRBJ1-4 | TRBV11-3 | CASSLVGEKLFF | TGTGCCAGCAGCCTTGTAGGGGAAAAACTGTTTTTT
12 | NA | NA | TRBJ1-5 | TRBV30 | CAWSGGNQPQHF | TGTGCCTGGAGTGGCGGAAATCAGCCCCAGCATTTT
15 | NA | NA | TRBJ2-2 | TRBV2 | CASSATVAPTGELFF | TGTGCCAGCAGTGCGACCGTAGCCCCCACCGGGGAGCTGTTTTTT
11 | NA | NA | TRBJ2-5 | TRBV18 | CASIREETQYF | TGTGCCAGCATCCGGGAGGAGACCCAGTACTTC
14 | once | NA | TRBJ2-2 | TRBV5-6 | CASSLNPNTGELFF | TGTGCCAGCAGCCTAAACCCGAACACCGGGGAGCTGTTTTTT
15 | NA | NA | TRBJ2-1 | TRBV2 | CANERSEWATNEQFF | TGTGCCAACGAACGTAGCGAGTGGGCGACCAATGAGCAGTTCTTC
14 | NA | NA | TRBJ2-4 | TRBV7-2 | CASSPLQGSNIQYF | TGTGCCAGCAGTCCCCTGCAAGGATCGAACATTCAGTACTTC
13 | NA | NA | TRBJ1-2 | TRBV9 | CASSAHSHYGYTF | TGTGCCAGCAGCGCCCATAGTCACTATGGCTACACCTTC
13 | NA | NA | TRBJ2-7 | TRBV7-6 | CASSYSREGEQYF | TGTGCCAGCAGCTATTCAAGGGAAGGGGAGCAGTACTTC
18 | NA | NA | TRBJ1-1 | TRBV6-1 | CASSEYSGSPTLNTEAFF | TGTGCCAGCAGTGAATACAGCGGCAGTCCTACCTTGAACACTGAAGCTTTCTTT
14 | NA | NA | TRBJ2-5 | TRBV18 | CASSPPAMVETQYF | TGTGCCAGCTCACCACCGGCTATGGTGGAGACCCAGTACTTC
14 | once | TRBD2 | TRBJ2-7 | TRBV15 | CATRSSGGPYEQYF | TGTGCCACCCGTTCTAGCGGGGGACCTTACGAGCAGTACTTC
11 | NA | NA | TRBJ1-1 | TRBV19 | CASSMDILAFF | TGTGCCAGTAGTATGGACATTTTAGCTTTCTTT
15 | NA | TRBD1 | TRBJ1-5 | TRBV19 | CASSMTGTSNQPQHF | TGTGCCAGTAGTATGACAGGGACGAGCAATCAGCCCCAGCATTTT
18 | NA | TRBD2 | TRBJ2-3 | TRBV6-1 | CASSELWSGGLGRHTQYF | TGTGCCAGCAGTGAATTGTGGAGCGGGGGCCTCGGTCGTCATACGCAGTATTTT
14 | NA | TRBD1 | TRBJ2-7 | TRBV19 | CASSIGQGPWEQYF | TGTGCCAGTAGTATTGGACAGGGGCCTTGGGAGCAGTACTTC
11 | NA | NA | TRBJ2-5 | TRBV19 | CASSMGKTQYF | TGTGCCAGTAGTATGGGGAAGACCCAGTACTTC
14 | NA | NA | TRBJ2-2 | TRBV7-2 | CATVDKTNTGELFF | TGTGCCACCGTGGACAAGACGAACACCGGGGAGCTGTTTTTT
16 | once | NA | TRBJ2-5 | TRBV28 | CASSSGRQGPLGTQYF | TGTGCCAGCAGTTCCGGTAGGCAGGGACCTCTCGGGACCCAGTACTTC
14 | NA | NA | TRBJ2-7 | TRBV5-8 | CASSLGAYSYEQYF | TGTGCCAGCAGCTTGGGGGCTTACTCCTACGAGCAGTACTTC
13 | once | NA | TRBJ1-1 | TRBV2 | CASSRVPGTEAFF | TGTGCCAGCAGCAGGGTACCGGGAACTGAAGCTTTCTTT
15 | NA | NA | TRBJ2-5 | TRBV7-8 | CASSLRGGEVETQYF | TGTGCCAGCAGCTTGAGAGGGGGGGAAGTCGAGACCCAGTACTTC
13 | NA | NA | TRBJ2-7 | TRBV25-1 | CASREAETYEQYF | TGTGCCAGCAGGGAGGCGGAGACCTACGAGCAGTACTTC
15 | NA | NA | TRBJ2-1 | TRBV9 | CASSVEGGNPNEQFF | TGTGCCAGCAGCGTGGAGGGCGGGAATCCGAATGAGCAGTTCTTC
14 | NA | NA | TRBJ2-7 | TRBV12-5 | CASAMDLSSYEQYF | TGTGCTAGTGCCATGGACTTGAGCTCCTACGAGCAGTACTTC
15 | NA | TRBD1 | TRBJ1-3 | TRBV7-2 | CASSSQGGDGNTIYF | TGTGCCAGCAGCTCACAGGGGGGGGATGGAAACACCATATATTTT
14 | NA | NA | TRBJ1-2 | TRBV6-6 | CASSYLQGVYGYTF | TGTGCCAGCAGTTACCTCCAGGGTGTTTATGGCTACACCTTC
14 | NA | TRBD1 | TRBJ2-1 | TRBV28 | CASSSGGLYNEQFF | TGTGCCAGCAGTTCAGGGGGCTTATACAATGAGCAGTTCTTC
14 | NA | NA | TRBJ1-2 | TRBV6-5 | CASSYGQGLGGYTF | TGTGCCAGCAGTTACGGGCAGGGACTGGGTGGCTACACCTTC
13 | NA | NA | TRBJ2-3 | TRBV29-1 | CSVLIVGTDTQYF | TGCAGCGTTCTTATCGTGGGCACAGATACGCAGTATTTT
14 | once | TRBD1 | TRBJ1-2 | TRBV11-3 | CASARDRGDYGYTF | TGTGCCAGCGCAAGGGACAGGGGGGACTATGGCTACACCTTC
14 | once | NA | TRBJ1-2 | TRBV6-1 | CASRMGGVNYGYTF | TGTGCCAGCAGGATGGGGGGGGTAAACTATGGCTACACCTTC
17 | NA | TRBD1 | TRBJ1-1 | TRBV19 | CASSIDGTGVGGTEAFF | TGTGCCAGTAGTATAGATGGGACAGGGGTCGGGGGCACTGAAGCTTTCTTT